This T cell receptor (beta chain) was documented in a study of OX40 agonist ivuxolimab in advanced cancers. Turning to the study itself: The study gave patients intravenous ivuxolimab at 0.01 to 10 mg/kg every 2 weeks. Three patients showed partial responses: one hepatocellular carcinoma and two cutaneous melanoma cases. Study-wide results and limits: Low normalized clonal expansion also occurred in some nonresponding patients.

Regarding this clone: Its specificity is unknown.

Profiling relied on immunoSEQ multiplex PCR, and the TCRdb table lists in-frame clones only, not all of them. The sample carries under 50,000 clones, more than 85% recorded once. Germline assignment: CDR1 MNHEY and CDR2 SVGAGI. V dropped 2 bases and J dropped 2; count of bases not matched to a gene: 3. There are 16 residues in the CDR3. This sequence was found in an adult with an advanced solid tumor such as melanoma, head and neck, liver or kidney cancer. This chain joins TRBV6-5 and TRBJ2-2, with 9 nucleotides matching TRBD1. The sample was CD4+ or CD8+ T cells sorted from blood, taken in a trial of the OX40 agonist ivuxolimab. This CDR3 reads CASSYRDRVNTGELFF. CDR3 nucleotides: TGTGCCAGCAGTTACAGGGACAGGGTTAACACCGGGGAGCTGTTTTTT.